The present entry profiles one T cell receptor (beta chain) with its context. As yet, its antigen is unknown. The sample belongs to a study of PD-1 blockade in classical Hodgkin lymphoma. General observations from the study: Baseline TCR diversity was reportedly lower in newly diagnosed patients than healthy donors.

Germline V CDR1 and CDR2: SGHNT, YENEEA. V lost 5 bases and J lost 3; bases outside the gene matches: 10. The CDR3 is made up of 18 amino acids. Stated time point: newly diagnosed, previously untreated cHL patient sample. Thawed PBMCs yielded CD4+ T cells through magnetic negative selection. Clones were read by immunoSEQ multiplex PCR, and TCRdb kept only the in-frame ones, dropping some. The sample has fewer than 20,000 clones, 92% seen once. The sample comprised CD4+ T cells from blood. V is TRBV11-3 and J is TRBJ2-2, with 12 bases matching TRBD2. The receptor comes from a human donor with classical Hodgkin lymphoma. The CDR3 sequence: CASSPRLAGGPYTGELFF. Written as DNA, the CDR3 is TGTGCCAGCAGCCCCAGGCTAGCGGGAGGGCCCTACACCGGGGAGCTGTTTTTT.